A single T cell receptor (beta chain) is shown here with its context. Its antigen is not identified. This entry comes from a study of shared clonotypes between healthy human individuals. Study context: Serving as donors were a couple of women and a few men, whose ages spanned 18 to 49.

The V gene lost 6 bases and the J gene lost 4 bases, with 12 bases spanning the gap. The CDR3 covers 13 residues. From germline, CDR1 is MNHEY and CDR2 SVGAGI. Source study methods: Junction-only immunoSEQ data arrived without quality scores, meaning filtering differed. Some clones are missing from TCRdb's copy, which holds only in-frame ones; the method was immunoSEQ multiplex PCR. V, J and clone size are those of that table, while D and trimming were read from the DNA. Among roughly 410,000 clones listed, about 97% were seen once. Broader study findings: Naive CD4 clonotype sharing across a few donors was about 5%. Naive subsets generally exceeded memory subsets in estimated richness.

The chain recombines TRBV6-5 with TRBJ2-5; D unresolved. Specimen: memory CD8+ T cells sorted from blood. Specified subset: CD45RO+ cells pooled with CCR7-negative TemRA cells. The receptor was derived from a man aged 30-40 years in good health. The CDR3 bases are TGTGCCAGCAGCTATTCGGATTCAGAGACCCAGTACTTC. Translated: CASSYSDSETQYF.